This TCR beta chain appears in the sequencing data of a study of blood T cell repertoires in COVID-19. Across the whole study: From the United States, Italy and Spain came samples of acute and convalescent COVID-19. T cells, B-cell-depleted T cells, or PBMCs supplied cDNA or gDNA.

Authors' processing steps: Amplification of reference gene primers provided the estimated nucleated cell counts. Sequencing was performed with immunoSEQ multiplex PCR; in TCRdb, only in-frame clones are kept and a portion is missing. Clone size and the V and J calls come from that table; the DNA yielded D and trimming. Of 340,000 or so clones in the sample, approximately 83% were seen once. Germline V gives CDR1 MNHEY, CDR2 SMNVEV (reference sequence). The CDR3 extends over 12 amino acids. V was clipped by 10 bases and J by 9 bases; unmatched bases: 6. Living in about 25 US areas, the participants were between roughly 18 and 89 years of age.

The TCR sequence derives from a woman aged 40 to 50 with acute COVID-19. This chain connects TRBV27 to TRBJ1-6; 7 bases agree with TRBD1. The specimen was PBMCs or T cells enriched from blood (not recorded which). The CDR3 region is CATQTGSSPLHF. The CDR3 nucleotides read TGTGCCACCCAGACAGGGAGTTCACCCCTCCACTTT.